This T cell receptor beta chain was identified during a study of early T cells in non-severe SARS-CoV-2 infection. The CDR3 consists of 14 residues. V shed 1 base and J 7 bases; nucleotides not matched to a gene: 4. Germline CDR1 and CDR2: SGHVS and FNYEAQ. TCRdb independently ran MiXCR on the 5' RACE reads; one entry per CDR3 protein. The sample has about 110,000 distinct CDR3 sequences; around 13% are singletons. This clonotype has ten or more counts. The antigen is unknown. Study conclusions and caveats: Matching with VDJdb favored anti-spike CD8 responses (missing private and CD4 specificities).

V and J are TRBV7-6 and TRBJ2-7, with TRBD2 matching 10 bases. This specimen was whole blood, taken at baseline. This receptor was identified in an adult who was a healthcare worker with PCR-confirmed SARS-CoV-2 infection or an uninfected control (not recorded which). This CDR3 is CASSLVGAGGEQYF. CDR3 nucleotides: TGTGCCAGCAGCTTAGTAGGAGCGGGAGGGGAGCAGTACTTC.